Listed below are T cell receptor beta chains from one sample, sequenced in a study of blood T cell repertoires in COVID-19. Profiling relied on immunoSEQ multiplex PCR, and the TCRdb table lists in-frame clones only, not all of them. This sample yields some 120,000 clones, of which around 77% are seen a single time; over 6.5% belongs to the top ten. Sequencing was done on a sample of peripheral blood. The source of these receptors is a human donor in a cohort sampled during active COVID-19. Each CDR3 is given with its conserved first and last residue.

>TRBV4-1|TRBJ1-1
CASSQRTDMNTEAFF
>TRBV27|TRBJ1-1
CASSLRGSNTEAFF
>TRBV29-1|TRBJ2-2
CSVRTSGGPGAGELFF
>TRBV5-4|TRBJ1-4
CASSLSGASEKLFF
>TRBV7-6|TRBJ2-7
CASSSGSGPYEQYF
>TRBV5-1|TRBJ2-5
CASSLGLAETQYF
>TRBV5-5|TRBJ1-5
CASSLGLFNQPQHF
>TRBV7-9|TRBJ2-4
CASSLARAVNIQYF
>TRBV28|TRBJ1-5
CASSFLDRSNQPQHF
>TRBV13|TRBJ2-7
CASSYSGGAYEQYF
>TRBV2|TRBJ2-7
CASRKGREGGEQYF
>TRBV18|TRBJ2-5
CASSPLHGWQETQYF
>TRBV4-1|TRBJ2-7
CASSQDEQGSTQYF
>TRBV6-5|TRBJ2-5
CALSGTDLETQYF
>TRBV7-9|TRBJ2-2
CASSTPLASSTGELFF
>TRBV7-8|TRBJ1-2
CASSSPGSTYGYTF
>TRBV5-8|TRBJ1-2
CASSFPLEGNDYGYTF
>TRBV4-1|TRBJ1-1
CASSLGGSGTEAFF
>TRBV24-1|TRBJ2-1
CATSEPTSGRANEQFF
>TRBV5-1|TRBJ1-1
CASSSGQVNTEAFF
>TRBV5-4|TRBJ1-4
CASSLDRAFEKLFF
>TRBV14|TRBJ1-4
CASSQEGGQANEKLFF
>TRBV7-9|TRBJ1-2
CASSLPDPWSGYTF
>TRBV12-3/TRBV12-4|TRBJ1-1
CASSLVGRGAFF
>TRBV11-2|TRBJ1-1
CASSSPLNTEAFF
>TRBV14|TRBJ1-6
CASSQAAYNSPLHF
>TRBV5-1|TRBJ2-7
CASSHVQGTHEQYF
>TRBV6-5|TRBJ2-1
CASSYSGGGGNEQFF
>TRBV27|TRBJ2-5
CASSPGDRGQETQYF
>TRBV27|TRBJ2-6
CARPGISPGANVLTF
>TRBV19|TRBJ1-1
CASALPTEAFF
>TRBV5-4|TRBJ2-7
CASSLPGQGGREQYF
>TRBV7-6|TRBJ2-7
CASSLGTGGSYEQYF
>TRBV28|TRBJ1-1
CASTFGTGVTEAFF
>TRBV12-1|TRBJ2-1
CASSFASGGANEQFF
>TRBV19|TRBJ1-5
CASSPSGGSNQPQHF
>TRBV5-1|TRBJ2-7
CASSLTPDRPPYEQYF
>TRBV21-1|TRBJ2-1
CASSKRRVVPNYNEQFF
>TRBV5-4|TRBJ2-7
CASSWGGLVDEQYF
>TRBV6-6|TRBJ1-2
CASSYLTGGSVDGYTF
>TRBV10-3|TRBJ2-7
CAISGQGGYEQYF
>TRBV19|TRBJ1-2
CASSIGQVNGYTF
>TRBV28|TRBJ2-7
CASSLGGTSYEQYF
>TRBV2|TRBJ1-4
CASTAPDTGGKLFF
>TRBV5-1|TRBJ2-7
CASSRGGQGFSSSYEQYF